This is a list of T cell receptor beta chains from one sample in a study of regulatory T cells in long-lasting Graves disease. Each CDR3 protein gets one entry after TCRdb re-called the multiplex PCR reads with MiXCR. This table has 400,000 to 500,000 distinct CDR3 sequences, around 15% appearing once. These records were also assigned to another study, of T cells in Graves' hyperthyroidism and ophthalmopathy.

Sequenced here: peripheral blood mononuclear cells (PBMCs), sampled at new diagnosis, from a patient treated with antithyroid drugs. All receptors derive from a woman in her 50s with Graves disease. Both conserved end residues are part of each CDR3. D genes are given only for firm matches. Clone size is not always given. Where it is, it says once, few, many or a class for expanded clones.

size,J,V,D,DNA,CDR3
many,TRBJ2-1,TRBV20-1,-,TGCAGTGCTTCCGAACCCACCGATGTGAGCTCCTACAATGAGCAGTTCTTC,CSASEPTDVSSYNEQFF
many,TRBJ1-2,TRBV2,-,TGTGCCAGCAGTGATTTGGAAAGAAACTATGGCTACACCTTC,CASSDLERNYGYTF
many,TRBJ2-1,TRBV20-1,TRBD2,TGCAGTGCTACCAACCCCCCCGGGACTAGCGGGAGTAGGGGGTACAATGAGCAGTTCTTC,CSATNPPGTSGSRGYNEQFF
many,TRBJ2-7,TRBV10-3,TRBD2,TGTGCCATCAAAGGGACTAGCGGGAGCCTCGAGCAGTACTTC,CAIKGTSGSLEQYF
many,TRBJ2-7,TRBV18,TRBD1,TGTGCCAGCTCAACCGGGACAGGTATCTACGAGCAGTACTTC,CASSTGTGIYEQYF
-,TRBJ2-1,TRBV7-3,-,TGTGCCAGCAGCTTCAACCCCGACAATGAGCAGTTCTTC,CASSFNPDNEQFF
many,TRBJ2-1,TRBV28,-,TGTGCCAGCAGCCTCAATCGGAGGACCTACAATGAGCAGTTCTTC,CASSLNRRTYNEQFF
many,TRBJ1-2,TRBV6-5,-,TGTGCCAGCAGTTACTCGCGCAGGGGCTATGGCTACACCTTC,CASSYSRRGYGYTF
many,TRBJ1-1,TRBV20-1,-,TGCAGTGCTAGATGGATTAGGGACACTGAAGCTTTCTTT,CSARWIRDTEAFF
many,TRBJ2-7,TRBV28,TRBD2,TGTGCCAGCAGTTTACCCGGACTAGCGGGACGGGGGGGGGTGGAGCAGTACTTC,CASSLPGLAGRGGVEQYF
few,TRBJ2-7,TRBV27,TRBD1,TGTGCCAGCAGTTCGCTGGGGACAGCGTCGGTGGAGCAGTACTTC,CASSSLGTASVEQYF
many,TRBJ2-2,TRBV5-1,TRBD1,TGCGCCAGCAGCTTGGCCGAGACAGGGAGCACCGGGGAGCTGTTTTTT,CASSLAETGSTGELFF
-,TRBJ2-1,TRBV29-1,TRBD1,TGCAGCGTTGAAGAGGGACAGCTCTCCTACAATGAGCAGTTCTTC,CSVEEGQLSYNEQFF
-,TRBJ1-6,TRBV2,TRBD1,TGTGCCAGCAGTGAACAGGGGGTTGATTCACCCCTCCACTTT,CASSEQGVDSPLHF
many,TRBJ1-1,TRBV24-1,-,TGTGCCACCAGAGATACAGGAGTGAACACTGAAGCTTTCTTT,CATRDTGVNTEAFF
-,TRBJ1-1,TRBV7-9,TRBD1,TGTGCCAGCAGCTTACTTGGACAGGGGACTGAAGCTTTCTTT,CASSLLGQGTEAFF
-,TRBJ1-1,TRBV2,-,TGTGCCAGCAGTGGGCCAGGAGGGAACACTGAAGCTTTCTTT,CASSGPGGNTEAFF
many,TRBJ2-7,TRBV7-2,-,TGTGCCAGCAGCTTAGACGTGGGAGGCGAATGGGGCGAGCAGTACTTC,CASSLDVGGEWGEQYF
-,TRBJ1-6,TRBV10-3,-,TGTGCCATCAGTGAACGGGGCGGTAATTCACCCCTCCACTTT,CAISERGGNSPLHF
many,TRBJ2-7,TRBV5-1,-,TGCGCCAGCAGCTTACAGGGAGCTAGCGCTAGATACGAGCAGTACTTC,CASSLQGASARYEQYF
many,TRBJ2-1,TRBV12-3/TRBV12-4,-,TGTGCCAGCAGTTTAAACCCGGAGGTGGTGGATGAGCAGTTCTTC,CASSLNPEVVDEQFF
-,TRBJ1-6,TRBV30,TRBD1,TGTGCCTGGGGGACAGGGGTGCGGGTTTCACCCCTCCACTTT,CAWGTGVRVSPLHF
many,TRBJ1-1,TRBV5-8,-,TGTGCCAGCAGCTTAGTCCAGGGCCAAGGAGCTTTCTTT,CASSLVQGQGAFF
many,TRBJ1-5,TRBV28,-,TGTGCCAGCAGTTTAGGCCTAGGTTACAAGCCTCAGCCCCAGCATTTT,CASSLGLGYKPQPQHF
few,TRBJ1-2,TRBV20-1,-,TGCAGTGCTAGACTTCAAACACCAGGGGACTATGGCTACACCTTC,CSARLQTPGDYGYTF
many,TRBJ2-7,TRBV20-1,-,TGCAGTGCTCGAGACCAGGGAGCGGGCTCCTACGAGCAGTACTTC,CSARDQGAGSYEQYF
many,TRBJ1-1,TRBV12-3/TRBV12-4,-,TGTGCCAGCAGTGATAGGATGAACACTGAAGCTTTCTTT,CASSDRMNTEAFF
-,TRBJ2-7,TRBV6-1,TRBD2,TGTGCCAGCAGTGAAGTGGCGGGAGTTTCGTCGCCTCGCTACGAGCAATACTTC,CASSEVAGVSSPRYEQYF
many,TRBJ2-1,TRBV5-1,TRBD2,TGCGCCAGCAGCGAGAGGTCTAGCGGGAGGAGATCCTACAATGAGCAGTTCTTC,CASSERSSGRRSYNEQFF
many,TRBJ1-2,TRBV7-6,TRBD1,TGTGCCAGCAGGCCCGGGACAGACTATGGCTACACCTTC,CASRPGTDYGYTF
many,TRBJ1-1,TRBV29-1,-,TGCAGCCCCACTCGGTCGGGTAACACTGAAGCTTTCTTT,CSPTRSGNTEAFF
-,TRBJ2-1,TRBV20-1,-,TGCAGTGCCGCCGGCAGCTACAATGAGCGGTTCTTC,CSAAGSYNERFF
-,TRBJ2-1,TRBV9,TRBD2,TGTGCCAGCAGCAGCGGGACTAGCTCCTTAGGCCGCAATGAGCAGTTCTTC,CASSSGTSSLGRNEQFF
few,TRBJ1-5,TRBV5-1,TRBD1,TGCGCCAGCAGCTCGGGGACAGGGGAGGAACAGCCCCAGCATTTT,CASSSGTGEEQPQHF
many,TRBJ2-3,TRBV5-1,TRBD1,TGCGCCAGCAGCTTCGGACAGGGTCCCACAGATACGCAGTATTTT,CASSFGQGPTDTQYF
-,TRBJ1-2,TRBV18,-,TGTGCCAGCTCACTGGAGCGTGTGGAGAACGACTATGGCTACACCTTC,CASSLERVENDYGYTF
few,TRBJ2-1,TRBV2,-,TGTGCCATAGCGGACTACAATGAGCAGTTCTTC,CAIADYNEQFF
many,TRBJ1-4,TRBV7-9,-,TGTGCCAGCAGCTTAGTGCAGGCTAATGAAAAACTGTTTTTT,CASSLVQANEKLFF
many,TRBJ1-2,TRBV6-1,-,TGTGCCAGCAAGAACAGGGCCCACGGTTATGGCTACACCTTC,CASKNRAHGYGYTF
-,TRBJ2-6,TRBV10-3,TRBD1,TGTGCCATCAGTGAGAGGACAGGGCTATCCGGGGCCAACGTCCTGACTTTC,CAISERTGLSGANVLTF
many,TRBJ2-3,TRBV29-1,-,TGCAGCGTTGAAGATTACAGGCTGCGGGATACGCAGTATTTT,CSVEDYRLRDTQYF